One T cell receptor (beta chain) is described in this entry. The antigen is not known. This entry is derived from a study of beta chain features in type 1 diabetes. The germline V gene encodes CDR1 SGHTA and CDR2 FQGNSA. The CDR3 runs to 13 residues. V was trimmed by 5 bases and J by 3 bases, leaving 10 bases between them. Study observations and caveats: Across patients, naive, central memory and Treg TCRB repertoires exhibited apparently greater similarity than was observed across healthy donors. Possibly, sequencing cDNA over-represented cells that had high TCR expression levels.

Reverse transcription of all isolated RNA meant that expressed TCRB transcripts were sequenced. There were approximately 3.7 million reads on average in the naive, central memory and regulatory T cell samples. The protocol was immunoSEQ multiplex PCR, while the TCRdb copy is restricted to in-frame clones and leaves out a portion. The repertoire holds roughly 370,000 clones, with about 14% as singletons. Specimen: naive CD4+ T cells from blood. The chain has TRBV7-2 and TRBJ2-5; D is undetermined. The sequence was obtained from a man aged 25-45 years in good health. The CDR3 region is CASSPTTKETQYF. CDR3 nucleotide sequence: TGTGCCAGCAGCCCAACCACGAAAGAGACCCAGTACTTC.